This T cell receptor (beta chain) was documented in a study of human T cells and chemical hapten exposure. TCRdb re-derived calls from the RACE reads in MiXCR, one entry per CDR3 protein. The table lists fewer than 140,000 distinct CDR3 sequences, more than 10% of them singletons. The germline gives CDR1 SGHRS, CDR2 YFSETQ. The CDR3 length is 15 residues. The junction had 11 bases not matched to a gene; V was cut back by 5 bases and J by 7 bases. The time point is: pre-sensitization, week 0. Treatment described: therapeutic diphenylcyclopropenone sensitization with weekly scalp DPC. Venepuncture was done earlier than the placement of each patch test. The table lists this clonotype with a few counts.

The V call is TRBV5-1, the J call TRBJ1-4, with 7 bases matching TRBD1. Sequenced here: whole blood, sampled in connection with sensitization to the hapten diphenylcyclopropenone (DPC). The source of this sequence is a woman between 45 and 60 years old with alopecia areata. Some clones in this sample may be carry-over from other donors' samples. The CDR3 is CASRRTGVGGEKLFF. As DNA, the CDR3 is TGCGCCAGCAGACGTACAGGGGTTGGCGGTGAAAAACTGTTTTTT.